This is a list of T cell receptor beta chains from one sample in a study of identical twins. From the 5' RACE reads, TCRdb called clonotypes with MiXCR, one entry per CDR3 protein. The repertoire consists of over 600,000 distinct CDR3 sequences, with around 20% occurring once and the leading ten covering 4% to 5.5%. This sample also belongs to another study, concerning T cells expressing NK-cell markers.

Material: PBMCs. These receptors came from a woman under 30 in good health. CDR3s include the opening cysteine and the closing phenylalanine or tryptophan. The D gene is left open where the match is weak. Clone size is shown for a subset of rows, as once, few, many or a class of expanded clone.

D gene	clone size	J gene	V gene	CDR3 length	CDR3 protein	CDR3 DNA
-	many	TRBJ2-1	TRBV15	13	CATSRKIGNEQFF	TGTGCCACCAGCAGAAAGATAGGCAATGAGCAGTTCTTC
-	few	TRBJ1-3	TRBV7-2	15	CASSLVFGAGNTIYF	TGTGCCAGCAGCTTAGTATTCGGGGCGGGAAACACCATATATTTT
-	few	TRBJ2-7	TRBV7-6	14	CASSLAGGDYEQYF	TGTGCCAGCAGCTTGGCCGGGGGTGACTACGAGCAGTACTTC
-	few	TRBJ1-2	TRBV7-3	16	CASSPGNSLNLRGYTF	TGTGCCAGCAGCCCAGGGAACAGCCTAAACCTTCGGGGCTACACCTTC
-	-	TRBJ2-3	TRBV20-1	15	CSARDYISGTDTQYF	TGCAGTGCTAGAGATTATATATCGGGCACAGATACGCAGTATTTT
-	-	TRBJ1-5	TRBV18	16	CASSPPEAPQGQPQHF	TGTGCCAGCTCACCACCGGAGGCCCCGCAAGGCCAGCCCCAGCATTTT
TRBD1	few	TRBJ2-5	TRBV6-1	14	CASSPGQYQETQYF	TGTGCCAGCAGCCCGGGACAGTACCAAGAGACCCAGTACTTC
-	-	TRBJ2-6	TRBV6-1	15	CASRAGESGANVLTF	TGTGCCAGCAGGGCAGGGGAGTCTGGGGCCAACGTCCTGACTTTC
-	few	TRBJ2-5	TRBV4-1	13	CASSAGNQETQYF	TGCGCCAGCAGTGCAGGGAACCAAGAGACCCAGTACTTC
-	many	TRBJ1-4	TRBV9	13	CASSGTDNEKLFF	TGTGCCAGCAGCGGGACGGATAATGAAAAACTGTTTTTT
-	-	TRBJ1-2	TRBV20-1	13	CSARDPVLGGYTF	TGCAGTGCTAGAGACCCCGTCCTGGGGGGCTACACCTTC
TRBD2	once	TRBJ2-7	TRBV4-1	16	CASSHGLAASSYEQYF	TGCGCCAGCAGCCATGGACTAGCGGCTAGCTCCTACGAGCAGTACTTC
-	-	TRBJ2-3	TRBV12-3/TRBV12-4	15	CASNHPGSATDTQYF	TGTGCCAGCAACCACCCCGGGAGCGCCACAGATACGCAGTATTTT
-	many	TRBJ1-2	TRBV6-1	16	CASSESPDSVNYGYTF	TGTGCCAGCAGTGAAAGTCCAGACTCCGTTAACTATGGCTACACCTTC
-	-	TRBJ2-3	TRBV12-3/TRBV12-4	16	CASSRPLAVGTDTQYF	TGTGCCAGCAGTCGTCCTTTAGCGGTTGGCACAGATACGCAGTATTTT
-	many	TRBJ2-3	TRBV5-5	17	CASSLGQPGLLRHTQYF	TGTGCCAGCAGCTTAGGCCAACCGGGACTCCTCCGTCATACGCAGTATTTT
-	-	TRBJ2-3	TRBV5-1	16	CASSLYGRSSTDTQYF	TGCGCCAGCAGCTTGTACGGCAGGAGTAGCACAGATACGCAGTATTTT
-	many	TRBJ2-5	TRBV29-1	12	CSTTRTHETQYF	TGCAGCACAACAAGGACCCATGAGACCCAGTACTTC
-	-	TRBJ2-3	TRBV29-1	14	CSVRGAPSTDTQYF	TGCAGCGTTAGGGGAGCACCTAGCACAGATACGCAGTATTTT
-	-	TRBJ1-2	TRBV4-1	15	CASSQDTGINYGYTF	TGCGCCAGCAGCCAAGATACGGGGATCAACTATGGCTACACCTTC
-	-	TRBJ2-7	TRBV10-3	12	CAIRTEANEQYF	TGTGCCATCCGTACTGAGGCGAACGAGCAGTACTTC
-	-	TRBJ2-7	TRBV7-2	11	CASSLSNEQYF	TGTGCCAGCAGCTTATCTAACGAGCAGTACTTC
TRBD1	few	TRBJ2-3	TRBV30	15	CAWSYRDRVVDTQYF	TGTGCCTGGAGCTACCGGGACAGGGTTGTAGATACGCAGTATTTT
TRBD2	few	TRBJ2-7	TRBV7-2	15	CASSSPLAGDYEQYF	TGTGCCAGCAGCTCCCCTTTAGCGGGAGACTACGAGCAGTACTTC
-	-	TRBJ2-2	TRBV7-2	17	CASSLIRGVFYTGELFF	TGTGCCAGCAGCTTAATCCGTGGGGTGTTTTACACCGGGGAGCTGTTTTTT
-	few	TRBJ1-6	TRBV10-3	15	CAISDRGSGGGPLHF	TGTGCCATCAGTGATCGGGGCTCAGGTGGAGGACCCCTCCACTTT
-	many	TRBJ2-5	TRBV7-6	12	CASSLGFQTQYF	TGTGCCAGCAGTCTTGGATTTCAGACCCAGTACTTC
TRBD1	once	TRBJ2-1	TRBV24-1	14	CATSVGTGNNEQFF	TGTGCCACCAGTGTGGGGACAGGTAACAATGAGCAGTTCTTC
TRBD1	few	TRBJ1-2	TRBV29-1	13	CSVGTGSYYGYTF	TGCAGCGTTGGGACAGGGAGTTACTATGGCTACACCTTC
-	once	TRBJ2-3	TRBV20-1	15	CSAQRRVSSTDTQYF	TGCAGTGCTCAAAGACGAGTCTCTAGCACAGATACGCAGTATTTT
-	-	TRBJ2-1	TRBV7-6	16	CASSKSNPGQGNEQFF	TGTGCCAGCAGCAAGAGTAATCCGGGGCAAGGCAATGAGCAGTTCTTC
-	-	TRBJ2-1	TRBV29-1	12	CSVSEVYNEQFF	TGCAGCGTTAGTGAAGTATACAATGAGCAGTTCTTC
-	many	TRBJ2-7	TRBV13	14	CASSLVLGPGEQYF	TGTGCCAGCAGCTTAGTATTAGGTCCGGGGGAGCAGTACTTC
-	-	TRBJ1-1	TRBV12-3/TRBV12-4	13	CASSPWDILEAFF	TGTGCCAGCAGTCCCTGGGACATCCTCGAAGCTTTCTTT
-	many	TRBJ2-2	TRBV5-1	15	CASSLEGPNTGELFF	TGCGCCAGCAGCTTGGAGGGCCCGAACACCGGGGAGCTGTTTTTT
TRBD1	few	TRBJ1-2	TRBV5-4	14	CASSARDRARGYTF	TGTGCCAGCAGCGCCCGGGACAGGGCTAGGGGCTACACCTTC
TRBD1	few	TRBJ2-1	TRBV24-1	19	CATSDQDRGPPRSYNEQFF	TGTGCCACCAGTGATCAGGACAGGGGGCCCCCACGCTCCTACAATGAGCAGTTCTTC
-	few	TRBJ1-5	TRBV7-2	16	CASSLNPTYSNQPQHF	TGTGCCAGCAGCTTAAATCCCACATATAGCAATCAGCCCCAGCATTTT
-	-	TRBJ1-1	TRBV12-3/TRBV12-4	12	CASSPDSNEAFF	TGTGCCAGCAGCCCTGACAGTAATGAAGCTTTCTTT
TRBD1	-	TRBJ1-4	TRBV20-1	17	CSALPGQGPTTNEKLFF	TGCAGTGCGCTTCCGGGACAGGGACCAACAACTAATGAAAAACTGTTTTTT
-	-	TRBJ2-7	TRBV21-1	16	CASSMIDKKQTREQYF	TGTGCCAGCAGCATGATTGATAAGAAGCAAACCCGCGAGCAGTACTTC
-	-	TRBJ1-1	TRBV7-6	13	CASTPTANTEAFF	TGTGCCAGCACCCCGACAGCAAACACTGAAGCTTTCTTT
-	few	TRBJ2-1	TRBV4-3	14	CASSQGWRDNEQFF	TGCGCCAGCAGCCAAGGATGGCGGGACAATGAGCAGTTCTTC
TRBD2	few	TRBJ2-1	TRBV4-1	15	CASSQVAGAFNEQFF	TGCGCCAGCAGCCAAGTAGCGGGGGCCTTTAATGAGCAGTTCTTC
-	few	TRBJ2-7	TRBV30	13	CAWSEGRSYEQYF	TGTGCCTGGAGTGAGGGACGGAGCTACGAGCAGTACTTC
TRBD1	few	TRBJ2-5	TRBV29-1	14	CSVALGTGGETQYF	TGCAGCGTCGCTCTCGGGACAGGGGGGGAGACCCAGTACTTC
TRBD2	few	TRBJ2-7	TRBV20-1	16	CSARDLSGGHSYEQYF	TGCAGTGCTAGAGACCTTAGCGGGGGCCATTCCTACGAGCAGTACTTC
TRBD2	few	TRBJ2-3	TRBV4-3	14	CASRLTSGTDTQYF	TGCGCCAGCAGGCTTACTAGCGGCACAGATACGCAGTATTTT
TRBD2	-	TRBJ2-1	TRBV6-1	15	CASRQGLAGAGEQFF	TGTGCCAGCAGACAGGGACTAGCGGGAGCGGGTGAGCAGTTCTTC
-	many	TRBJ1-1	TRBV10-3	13	CAIKSDLNTEAFF	TGTGCCATCAAGAGTGATCTGAACACTGAAGCTTTCTTT
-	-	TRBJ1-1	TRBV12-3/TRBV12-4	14	CASSLDPMNTEAFF	TGTGCCAGCAGTCTAGATCCCATGAACACTGAAGCTTTCTTT
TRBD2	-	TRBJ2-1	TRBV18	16	CASSPETSGDYNEQFF	TGTGCCAGCTCACCCGAGACTAGCGGGGATTACAATGAGCAGTTCTTC
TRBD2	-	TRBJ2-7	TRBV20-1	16	CSALPLSGRASYEQYF	TGCAGTGCCCTCCCGCTTAGCGGGAGGGCCTCCTACGAGCAGTACTTC